This T cell receptor (beta chain) is drawn from a study of human T cells and chemical hapten exposure (dated by TCRdb to the early 2020s). About the investigation overall: For sensitization, 2% DPC in acetone was applied to a roughly 2 cm by roughly 2 cm area of upper inner arm skin. Throughout the study period of roughly 24 weeks, patients also received therapeutic DPC doses to the scalp every week. Patch testing was performed on the upper back with Finn chambers containing 0.01% DPC, and the patch tests were scored after 6 days according to International Contact Dermatitis Research Group standards. Most of the patients in the cohort were female, and the cohort covered alopecia areata with under or over 50% scalp involvement, alopecia totalis and alopecia universalis. The libraries were sequenced as a pool, and the TCR yield per sample differed mostly because of small variations in library volumes within the pool. Peripheral blood TCR repertoire changes were tracked in vivo in alopecia patients during primary and secondary sensitization to the hapten diphenylcyclopropenone (DPC). Blood samples were taken from patients before sensitization (week 0) and at 2, 6 and about 24 weeks after DPC sensitization. For TCR sequencing, blood came from 25 to 30 alopecia patients at anywhere from one to four time points (pre-sensitization, 2, 6 and 24 weeks). Beyond this particular receptor, the publication reports: Patch test score was positively correlated with the number of PT1 expanded TCRs, with significance at thresholds 8, 16 and 32 but not at 4. Repeated subsampling changed both the strength of the expansion versus patch-test correlation and the threshold at which the correlation became significant. Because all patients had alopecia, a presumed autoimmune disease, the immune response of the patients might differ from that of healthy individuals. Compared with pre-sensitization or healthy control sets, expanded TCRs formed significantly more large CDR3 similarity clusters, which is consistent with antigen-driven responses. DPC sensitization did not change the number of TCRs with a frequency above 1 in 1000, and there was no evidence of changes in global repertoire structure.

Explained via the paper, the time point label denotes: patch test 1, 2 weeks after DPC sensitization. Reading the label with the study, this specimen's treatment or condition is: therapeutic diphenylcyclopropenone sensitization with weekly scalp DPC. Blood at each patch-test visit was drawn before the patch test was applied. To be eligible, patients had to be aged 18 to 70, diagnosed with alopecia and judged suitable for DPC therapy, while pregnant patients were excluded. Unfractionated whole blood was collected in Tempus Blood RNA tubes, and total RNA was extracted from that blood. Receptors were amplified or captured by RACE. The listed sequencing device is NextSeq 500. Library preparation attached unique molecular identifiers to individual cDNA molecules for quantitative, reproducible TCR counting. For every blood RNA sample, sequencing covered both the TCR alpha and TCR beta chains. The source study handled its data this way. Samples had a median of about 96,000 TCRs, with a range from about 23,224 to 750,000. V, J and CDR3 annotation of the TCR reads was performed with the Decombinator software suite. For PS versus PT1 abundance plots, all samples were subsampled to the same number of TCRs (28,000). TCRs were defined as expanded if absent before sensitization and observed at least eight times at the 2-week time point. TCRdb trimmed public reads at Q25 via fastp, called clones via MiXCR and kept in-frame beta chains. Entries are consolidated by CDR3 protein sequence, retaining the most common genes and DNA. Clone size and V and J calls follow TCRdb, not the original study. Recorded for this sample are roughly 82,000 distinct CDR3 sequences; 10% to 15% of them occurred a single time. About 3.5% of the sample is taken by the ten largest.

This clonotype appeared a few times. Its antigen is currently not known. No qualities accompany the bases; no much larger clone lies one base away. V sheds 0 bases and J sheds 6 bases, leaving 9 bases between their ends. Via the germline V gene, CDR1 is KGHSH and CDR2 LQKENI. Taken from cysteine to phenylalanine, the CDR3 has 14 residues. Here the CDR3 DNA is all that survives: 42 bases in frame from base 1. The TCR comes from an older woman with alopecia areata. Some clones in this sample may be carry-over from other donors' samples. The sample in question was whole blood, obtained in connection with sensitization to the hapten diphenylcyclopropenone (DPC). The chain is assembled from TRBV18 and TRBJ1-5; possibly the D gene is TRBD1, per 5 matching bases. The CDR3 amino acid sequence is: CASSPPQGGQPQHF. The sequence in DNA is TGTGCCAGCTCACCACCCCAGGGAGGTCAGCCCCAGCATTTT.